The rows below give T cell receptor beta chains drawn from one sample of a study of blood T cell repertoires in COVID-19. Sequencing was performed with immunoSEQ multiplex PCR; in TCRdb, only in-frame clones are kept and a portion is missing. The sample has 210,000 or so clones; about 82% are singletons. Sequences were obtained from peripheral blood. The receptors were gathered from a man aged 45 to 65 with COVID-19, enrolled during active disease. The CDR3 runs from the conserved cysteine through the conserved F or W. The D gene is left open where the match is weak. A clone size is listed for some rows: how often the clone was seen (once, few, many), or a class if it is expanded.

V gene	clone size	J gene	D gene	CDR3 length	CDR3 DNA	CDR3 protein
TRBV10-3	NA	TRBJ1-5	NA	14	TGTGCCATCAGTGACCGCAGCGCTGGTCAGCCCCAGCATTTT	CAISDRSAGQPQHF
TRBV9	NA	TRBJ1-4	NA	14	TGTGCCAGCAGCGTAGGGCAGGGATCGGAGAAACTGTTTTTT	CASSVGQGSEKLFF
TRBV20-1	few	TRBJ1-5	NA	11	TGCAGTGCCATCCCCGGGGGTATCCAGCATTTT	CSAIPGGIQHF
TRBV14	few	TRBJ1-6	TRBD1	16	TGTGCCAGCAGCCAAAGGACAGGGAACTATAATTCACCCCTCCACTTT	CASSQRTGNYNSPLHF
TRBV7-9	NA	TRBJ2-4	NA	15	TGTGCCAGCAGCTCCCTCGAGCTAGCCAAAAACATTCAGTACTTC	CASSSLELAKNIQYF
TRBV5-8	few	TRBJ2-7	TRBD1	16	TGTGCCAGCAGCCCTGGACAGGGATTCTCCTCCTACGAGCAGTACTTC	CASSPGQGFSSYEQYF
TRBV11-2	NA	TRBJ1-2	NA	14	TGTGCCAGCAGCTTAGCCCGGGGGAGCTATGGCTACACCTTC	CASSLARGSYGYTF
TRBV2	NA	TRBJ1-2	NA	14	TGTGCCAGCAGTGACTGGGGGCGAGGTTATGGCTACACCTTC	CASSDWGRGYGYTF
TRBV5-4	NA	TRBJ1-5	NA	14	TGTGCCAGCAGCTTGTCTGGGGGGAATCAGCCCCAGCATTTT	CASSLSGGNQPQHF
TRBV5-1	once	TRBJ2-1	NA	12	TGCGCCAGCAGCTTGGGAGCGGCTGAGCAGTTCTTC	CASSLGAAEQFF
TRBV6-5	NA	TRBJ2-7	NA	14	TGTGCCAGCAGCCGACAGGCTGGCCCCTACGAGCAGTACTTC	CASSRQAGPYEQYF
TRBV5-1	NA	TRBJ2-2	NA	16	TGCGCCAGCAGCTTGGGTATGGCAGGGCACACCGGGGAGCTGTTTTTT	CASSLGMAGHTGELFF
TRBV9	NA	TRBJ2-5	TRBD2	18	TGTGCCAGCAGCGTACTCTCGGGATCCGGGGGGGTGCGGGAGACCCAGTACTTC	CASSVLSGSGGVRETQYF
TRBV6-1	NA	TRBJ2-7	NA	16	TGTGCCAGCAGTGAAGCGGTCGGGGGTGGTGGGTACGAGCAGTACTTC	CASSEAVGGGGYEQYF
TRBV19	once	TRBJ1-5	NA	13	TGTGCCAGTAGTAGGGGCTGGAATCAGCCCCAGCATTTT	CASSRGWNQPQHF
TRBV12-3/TRBV12-4	NA	TRBJ2-2	NA	11	TGTGCCAGCATTGAGTTCGGGGAGCTGTTTTTT	CASIEFGELFF
TRBV7-3	NA	TRBJ1-1	NA	15	TGTGCCAGCAGCTTTTCTGGACAGACGGGAACTGAAGCTTTCTTT	CASSFSGQTGTEAFF
TRBV2	NA	TRBJ2-1	TRBD1	13	TGTGCCAGCAGAGGGACAGGGGAGAATGAGCAGTTCTTC	CASRGTGENEQFF
TRBV11-2	NA	TRBJ1-6	NA	18	TGTGCCAGCAGGGAACCAGGGCGGGGGAAGGCCTATAATTCACCCCTCCACTTT	CASREPGRGKAYNSPLHF
TRBV7-9	NA	TRBJ1-4	NA	16	TGTGCCAGCAGCTTAGCTCCCACAGGGTTAGGTGAAAAACTGTTTTTT	CASSLAPTGLGEKLFF
TRBV3-1/TRBV3-2	NA	TRBJ2-6	NA	16	TGTGCCAGCAGCCAAGACAGGGGGGTCGGGGCCAACGTCCTGACTTTC	CASSQDRGVGANVLTF
TRBV24-1	NA	TRBJ2-3	TRBD2	15	TGTGCCACCAGTGATCCGGGGGGGCCCACAGATACGCAGTATTTT	CATSDPGGPTDTQYF
TRBV4-1	NA	TRBJ2-1	TRBD2	15	TGCGCCAGCAGCCCGACTAGCGGGGGTAACCGTGAGCAGTTCTTC	CASSPTSGGNREQFF
TRBV19	once	TRBJ2-1	TRBD2	16	TGTGCCAGTAGTATACTACTAGCGGGGGGTTACAATGAGCAGTTCTTC	CASSILLAGGYNEQFF
TRBV19	NA	TRBJ1-5	TRBD1	15	TGTGCCAGTACCTTGACAGGGAAGGGAGTAGAACCCCAGCATTTT	CASTLTGKGVEPQHF